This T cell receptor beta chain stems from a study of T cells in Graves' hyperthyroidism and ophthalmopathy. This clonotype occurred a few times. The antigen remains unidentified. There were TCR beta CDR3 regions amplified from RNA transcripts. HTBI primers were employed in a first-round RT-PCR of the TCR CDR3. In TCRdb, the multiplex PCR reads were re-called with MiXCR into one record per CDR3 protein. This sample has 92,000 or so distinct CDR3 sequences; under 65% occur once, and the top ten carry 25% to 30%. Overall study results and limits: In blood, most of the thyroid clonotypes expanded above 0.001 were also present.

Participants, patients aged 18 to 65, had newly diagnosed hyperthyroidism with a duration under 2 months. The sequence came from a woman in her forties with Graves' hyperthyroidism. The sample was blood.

The CDR3: CASSLESYEQYF. CDR3 in DNA: TGTGCCAGCAGCTTGGAATCCTACGAGCAGTACTTC. The chain employs TRBV5-4 and TRBJ2-7, with D unresolved. CDR3 length: 12 amino acids. CDR1 and CDR2 (germline): SGHNT, YYREEE (reference sequence). V dropped 0 bases and J dropped 1 base, with 2 bases sitting between them.